These 10 T cell receptor beta chains came from one sample sequenced in a study of blood T cell repertoires in COVID-19 (dated by TCRdb to about 2020). The method behind the library was the immunoSEQ multiplex PCR assay. Imported from immuneACCESS, the table was reduced by TCRdb to in-frame sequences with V and J called. These copies leave out some clones; in studies compared against another copy, an unresolved V gene accounts for under half, and the cause of the remainder is not known. The sample table records 120,000 to 150,000 clones; about 80% of these occur just once. The top ten constitute approximately 1.4% of the sample. Sequencing was performed on peripheral blood. Source of these receptors: a human donor in a cohort sampled during active COVID-19.

This clone was recorded a few times. V is TRBV5-1 and J is TRBJ2-7; 10 bases map to TRBD2. The CDR3 length is 14 residues. Germline values: CDR1 SGHRS, CDR2 YFSETQ. V gave up 5 bases and J gave up 4 bases; unmatched junction bases: 6. The CDR3 DNA sequence: TGCGCCAGCAGGGGGGCTAGCGGGAGTTACGAGCAGTACTTC. Translated, it gives CASRGASGSYEQYF. Together with reference TRBV5-1 and TRBJ2-7, the CDR3 gives the full variable domain: KAGVTQTPRYLIKTRGQQVTLSCSPISGHRSVSWYQQTPGQGLQFLFEYFSETQRNKGNFPGRFSGRQFSNSRSEMNVSTLELGDSALYLCASRGASGSYEQYFGPGTRLTVT.

This chain uses TRBV29-1 with TRBJ2-1; TRBD1 is a possible D gene (5 bases). CDR1 is SQVTM, CDR2 ANQGSEA, per germline. V was clipped by 5 bases and J by 3 bases, with 8 bases between them. CDR3 length equals 12 residues. CDR3 amino acids: CSVQGVYNEQFF. The CDR3 region has the DNA TGCAGCGTTCAGGGCGTCTACAATGAGCAGTTCTTC.

V and J are TRBV10-1 and TRBJ2-3; 8 positions match TRBD2. The CDR3 loop spans 13 amino acids. Germline trimming cut 11 bases from V and 4 bases from J; bases unmatched to any gene: 8. Germline CDR1 and CDR2: WNHNN and SYGVQD (reference sequence). DNA of the CDR3: TGCGCCGCATTAAGCGGGAGCGCAGATACGCAGTATTTT. Protein product: CAALSGSADTQYF.

The rearrangement joins TRBV4-3 to TRBJ2-7; tentative D call: TRBD2 (6 bases). Trimming took 4 bases from V and 0 from J, leaving 7 bases between them. The CDR3 covers 13 residues. Germline assignment: CDR1 LGHNA and CDR2 YSLEER. The CDR3 bases are TGCGCCAGCAGCCGCGGGGTCTCCTACGAGCAGTACTTC. The encoded protein is CASSRGVSYEQYF.

This chain links TRBV5-5 with TRBJ2-5; possibly TRBD1 for D (5 bases). Trimming took off 4 bases at V and 1 base at J, with 8 bases between the two ends. This CDR3 has 13 amino acids. CDR1 and CDR2 from the germline V gene are SGHKS and YYEKEE (reference sequence). In nucleotides, the CDR3 is TGTGCCAGCAGCCCGGACACCCAAGAGACCCAGTACTTC. This encodes CASSPDTQETQYF. Full variable domain (rest looked up from reference TRBV5-5 and TRBJ2-5): DAGVTQSPTHLIKTRGQQVTLRCSPISGHKSVSWYQQVLGQGPQFIFQYYEKEERGRGNFPDRFSARQFPNYSSELNVNALLLGDSALYLCASSPDTQETQYFGPGTRLLVL.

This clone was counted only a few times. The V and J genes are TRBV7-8 and TRBJ2-2, with D possibly TRBD1 on 6 matching bases. CDR3 size: 14 residues. Germline CDR1 reads SGHVS; CDR2 reads FQNEAQ. Trimming pared 4 bases from V and 7 bases from J, leaving 13 bases between. The CDR3 DNA sequence: TGTGCCAGCAGCTCCGGACAGTATTTCGGGGAGCTGTTTTTT. Encoded protein: CASSSGQYFGELFF.

This chain uses TRBV27 with TRBJ1-2; tentatively, D is TRBD1 (5 bases). The CDR3 is 13 residues long. Germline assignment: CDR1 MNHEY and CDR2 SMNVEV (reference sequence). Trimming stripped 5 bases from V and 5 bases from J, with 12 bases between. CDR3 bases: TGTGCCAGCAGTCCAGGGCCCCTTTATGGCTACACCTTC. This sequence encodes CASSPGPLYGYTF.

The V call is TRBV6-2 or TRBV6-3, the J call TRBJ1-1; D is undetermined. CDR1 and CDR2 (germline): MNHEY, SVGEGT. The V end lost 2 bases, the J end lost 12 bases, and 10 bases lay between the germline ends. The CDR3 consists of 11 residues. The CDR3 nucleotides are TGTGCCAGCAGTTACAATCTCGGGTCTTTCTTT. It is translated as CASSYNLGSFF.

The chain recombines TRBV7-9 with TRBJ1-5, with D possibly matching TRBD1 (5 bases). The CDR3 contains 13 residues. Germline assignment: CDR1 SEHNR and CDR2 FQNEAQ (reference sequence). V was clipped by 5 bases and J by 2 bases, with 7 bases between them. CDR3 loop: CASSRRGNQPQHF. The CDR3 DNA reads TGTGCCAGCAGCCGCAGGGGCAATCAGCCCCAGCATTTT.

About this clone: Other nucleotide sequences in the sample specify the same CDR3. The chain is built from TRBV7-2 and TRBJ1-1; D might be TRBD1 (5 bases). Germline CDR1 and CDR2: SGHTA and FQGNSA. V gave up 3 bases and J gave up 2 bases, with 10 bases separating them. The CDR3 sequence is 14 residues long. The CDR3 loop is CASSFSGTNTEAFF. CDR3 DNA sequence: TGTGCCAGCAGCTTCTCAGGGACTAACACTGAAGCTTTCTTT.